Listed below are T cell receptor beta chains from one sample, sequenced in a study of blood T cell repertoires in COVID-19. Method: immunoSEQ multiplex PCR; TCRdb's copy keeps in-frame clones and lacks some. The table has approximately 47,000 clones, around 90% seen once. Input material: peripheral blood. The receptors here all came from a man in his sixties or seventies with active COVID-19. Each CDR3 is given with its conserved first and last residue. The D gene is left open where the match is weak. Some rows mark clone size as missing; the rest say once, few, many or name a class of expanded clone.

d_call	v_call	j_call	cdr3_length	clone_size	cdr3_nt	cdr3_aa
TRBD1	TRBV19	TRBJ1-4	15	NA	TGTGCCAGTGGCCATTCCGGGACAGGGAATGAAAAACTGTTTTTT	CASGHSGTGNEKLFF
NA	TRBV4-3	TRBJ2-5	13	NA	TGCGCCAGCAGCCAAGCCTTTTTGGAGACCCAGTACTTC	CASSQAFLETQYF
TRBD1	TRBV6-6	TRBJ1-4	14	NA	TGTGCCAGCAGAGACAGGGGACTTAATGAAAAACTGTTTTTT	CASRDRGLNEKLFF
TRBD1	TRBV5-1	TRBJ1-2	15	NA	TGCGCCAGCAGCTTACGCCCGGACAGGGATAATGGCTACACCTTC	CASSLRPDRDNGYTF
NA	TRBV14	TRBJ2-2	14	NA	TGTGCCAGCAGCTCGCCAGAAAACACCGGGGAGCTGTTTTTT	CASSSPENTGELFF
NA	TRBV27	TRBJ2-7	16	NA	TGTGCCAGCAGTTTACACGGGGGGCGGACTTCAGTGAGGCAGTACTTC	CASSLHGGRTSVRQYF
TRBD1	TRBV5-5	TRBJ1-4	15	once	TGTGCCAGCAGCTTGGGGACAGGGGAAAATGAAAAACTGTTTTTT	CASSLGTGENEKLFF
NA	TRBV27	TRBJ2-7	12	NA	TGTGCCAGCAGTCCCCCCGGTCACGAGCAGTACTTC	CASSPPGHEQYF
TRBD1	TRBV7-8	TRBJ2-7	14	once	TGTGCCAGCAGCTCGACCAGGGGGCTGCTTGAGCAGTACTTC	CASSSTRGLLEQYF
NA	TRBV2	TRBJ2-7	14	NA	TGTGCCAACCTACAGGACAGTCTCAGCTACGAGCAGTACTTC	CANLQDSLSYEQYF
NA	TRBV27	TRBJ2-1	13	NA	TGTGCCAGCAGTTTGGGCTTTTACAATGAGCAGTTCTTC	CASSLGFYNEQFF
NA	TRBV5-4	TRBJ1-2	14	NA	TGTGCCAGCAGCTTGGGCGGCACGAACTATGGCTACACCTTC	CASSLGGTNYGYTF
TRBD1	TRBV18	TRBJ2-4	17	NA	TGTGCCAGCTCACCCCGGGGTACGAGGACAGGACCTAACATTCAGTACTTC	CASSPRGTRTGPNIQYF
NA	TRBV11-2	TRBJ2-3	15	NA	TGTGCCAGCAGCTTAGAGGGGGGGGCTGGAGATACGCAGTATTTT	CASSLEGGAGDTQYF
TRBD2	TRBV19	TRBJ2-1	15	NA	TGTGCCAGTAGTATAAGCGGGAGCTCCTACAATGAGCAGTTCTTC	CASSISGSSYNEQFF
NA	TRBV6-5	TRBJ2-7	15	NA	TGTGCCAGCAGTTACTCGGACATGACTCGCGACGAGCAGTACTTC	CASSYSDMTRDEQYF
TRBD2	TRBV6-6	TRBJ2-1	16	NA	TGTGCCAGCAACCAGCGGGGCCGAGGGAGAGACAATGAGCAGTTCTTC	CASNQRGRGRDNEQFF
NA	TRBV5-1	TRBJ1-1	13	once	TGCGCCAGCAGCTTACAGGACGGCTCTGAAGCTTTCTTT	CASSLQDGSEAFF
TRBD2	TRBV7-6	TRBJ2-1	17	NA	TGTGCCAGCAGCGAACAGACTAGCGGAGCTTACTACAATGAGCAGTTCTTC	CASSEQTSGAYYNEQFF
NA	TRBV5-1	TRBJ1-4	12	NA	TGCGCCAGCAGCGCGACAGGTTCGGAAGTGTTTTTT	CASSATGSEVFF
NA	TRBV4-3	TRBJ2-4	16	NA	TGCGCCAGCAGCCAAGAATGGTCCCGGGCCAAAAACATTCAGTACTTC	CASSQEWSRAKNIQYF
NA	TRBV6-4	TRBJ2-6	15	NA	TGTGCCAGCAGTGAAAGGGGTTCTGGGGCCAACGTCCTGACTTTC	CASSERGSGANVLTF
NA	TRBV6-2/TRBV6-3	TRBJ2-3	15	NA	TGTGCCAGCAGTTACTCTTACAGGGATACAGATACGCAGTATTTT	CASSYSYRDTDTQYF
NA	TRBV14	TRBJ2-7	14	NA	TGTGCCAGCAGCCTCTATCCGTACTCCTACGAGCAGTACTTC	CASSLYPYSYEQYF
NA	TRBV27	TRBJ1-1	14	NA	TGTGCCAGCAGCGTACGACATCCCAACACTGAAGCTTTCTTT	CASSVRHPNTEAFF
NA	TRBV18	TRBJ2-7	12	NA	TGTGCCAGCTCACCGGGCAGCTACGAGCAGTACTTC	CASSPGSYEQYF
NA	TRBV5-1	TRBJ1-6	15	NA	TGCGCCAGCAGCTTGGACGGACAGTATAATTCACCCCTCCACTTT	CASSLDGQYNSPLHF
NA	TRBV18	TRBJ2-2	16	NA	TGTGCCAGCTCACCACCAGGGGCCTCGAACACCGGGGAGCTGTTTTTT	CASSPPGASNTGELFF
NA	TRBV7-9	TRBJ1-1	13	few	TGTGCCAGCCGAAGGGGGTTGGACACTGAAGCTTTCTTT	CASRRGLDTEAFF
NA	TRBV28	TRBJ1-2	14	NA	TGTGCCAGCAGCTCGGCACAGGCCAACTATGGCTACACCTTC	CASSSAQANYGYTF
TRBD1	TRBV5-5	TRBJ1-4	17	NA	TGTGCCAGCAGCTTGCGACCTCAACAGGGGGTGGACGAAAAACTGTTTTTT	CASSLRPQQGVDEKLFF
NA	TRBV5-6	TRBJ1-5	14	NA	TGTGCCAGCAGCCCGCGGGGGGGCAATCAGCCCCAGCATTTT	CASSPRGGNQPQHF
TRBD1	TRBV4-1	TRBJ2-7	14	NA	TGCGCCAGCAGCCAAGAGGGGACAGGGGGCTTGCAGTACTTC	CASSQEGTGGLQYF
TRBD2	TRBV28	TRBJ2-3	14	NA	TGTGCCAGCAGCCGGACTAGCGGGGCAGATACGCAGTATTTT	CASSRTSGADTQYF
TRBD1	TRBV18	TRBJ1-4	14	NA	TGTGCCAGCTCCAATCTCGACAGGGCTGAAAAACTGTTTTTT	CASSNLDRAEKLFF
NA	TRBV5-4	TRBJ1-6	12	NA	TGTGCCAGCAGCGGGGGGGGTTCACCCCTCCACTTT	CASSGGGSPLHF
NA	TRBV9	TRBJ2-7	20	NA	TGTGCCAGCAGCTCGGACAGGGGAAGTTCATTTCTAGCGGGAGATAACGAGCAGTACTTC	CASSSDRGSSFLAGDNEQYF
TRBD1	TRBV7-9	TRBJ1-1	15	few	TGTGCCAGCAGCTTCAGGGGGCGCTTGGACACTGAAGCTTTCTTT	CASSFRGRLDTEAFF
NA	TRBV21-1	TRBJ1-3	18	NA	TGTGCCAGCAGCAGTAGGACTTTGGGCCCGGACTCTGGAAACACCATATATTTT	CASSSRTLGPDSGNTIYF